One sample yielded the 27 T cell receptor beta chains listed below, sequenced in a study of glioma-infiltrating T cells after dendritic cell vaccination. Documented time point: after dendritic cell vaccination, including at tumor progression/relapse. The table came from immunoSEQ multiplex PCR; TCRdb's copy has only in-frame clones and leaves some out. Of roughly 60,000 clones in the sample, 86% are singletons; the top ten hold 11%. The sequenced sample was blood, obtained after dendritic cell vaccination. Receptor source: a human donor with glioblastoma.

The chain uses TRBV11-2 and TRBJ1-2; 8 nucleotides line up with TRBD1. The CDR3 totals 16 residues. The J segment lost 4 bases and the V segment lost 0 bases, leaving 7 bases of the junction unmatched. From germline, CDR1 is SGHAT and CDR2 FQNNGV. CDR3 loop: CASSLDLTGGVYGYTF. CDR3 coding DNA: TGTGCCAGCAGCTTAGATCTTACAGGGGGGGTCTATGGCTACACCTTC. The full variable domain, completed using reference TRBV11-2 and TRBJ1-2, is EAGVAQSPRYKIIEKRQSVAFWCNPISGHATLYWYQQILGQGPKLLIQFQNNGVVDDSQLPKDRFSAERLKGVDSTLKIQPAKLEDSAVYLCASSLDLTGGVYGYTFGSGTRLTVV.

V is TRBV6-5 and J is TRBJ1-1; 7 positions agree with TRBD1. There are 15 residues in the CDR3. V lost 8 bases and J lost 4; bases outside the gene matches: 13. Germline values: CDR1 MNHEY, CDR2 SVGAGI. CDR3 loop: CASHFGTALGTEAFF. In nucleotides, the CDR3 is TGTGCCAGCCATTTCGGGACAGCCTTGGGCACTGAAGCTTTCTTT.

The V gene is TRBV9, the J gene TRBJ1-1; D is ambiguous. In germline, CDR1 is SGDLS, CDR2 YYNGEE. Trimming pared 5 bases from V and 1 base from J, leaving 12 bases between. This CDR3 has 14 amino acids. The CDR3 DNA sequence: TGTGCCAGCAGGGCCGCAGTTTCGAACACTGAAGCTTTCTTT. Amino acids: CASRAAVSNTEAFF.

The chain employs TRBV19 and TRBJ1-2; D gene ambiguous. CDR1 LNHDA and CDR2 SQIVND come from the germline V gene (reference sequence). Trimming shortened V by 3 bases and J by 6 bases, and 17 bases separated the two germline ends. The CDR3 runs 15 residues. CDR3 loop: CASSIGSGSSNGYTF. The CDR3 nucleotides read TGTGCCAGTAGTATCGGTTCCGGGTCTTCGAATGGCTACACCTTC.

This clone has a handful of counts. The V and J genes are TRBV4-3 and TRBJ2-6; D is unresolved. Deletions cut 0 bases from V and 1 base from J, with 4 bases between. Germline CDR1 reads LGHNA; CDR2 reads YSLEER. The CDR3 is 15 amino acids. CDR3 nucleotide sequence: TGCGCCAGCAGCCAAGACGGGTCTGGGGCCAACGTCCTGACTTTC. Protein product: CASSQDGSGANVLTF.

This clone was recorded once. The chain links TRBV7-2 to TRBJ2-7, with TRBD1 matching 8 bases. Germline V gene data show CDR1 as SGHTA and CDR2 as FQGNSA. The CDR3 is made up of 14 amino acids. With V trimmed by 6 bases and J by 1 base, 5 bases remained unmatched. The CDR3 spells CASSFGQGSYEQYF. DNA of the CDR3: TGTGCCAGCAGTTTCGGACAGGGATCCTACGAGCAGTACTTC.

The chain links TRBV7-8 to TRBJ1-2; 7 bases are shared with TRBD1. This CDR3 spans 13 amino acids. In germline, CDR1 is SGHVS, CDR2 FQNEAQ. The V gene end was trimmed by 7 bases and the J gene end by 5 bases; junction bases not matched to a gene: 7. The CDR3: CASTPTGNYGYTF. In nucleotides, the CDR3 is TGTGCCAGCACCCCGACAGGGAATTATGGCTACACCTTC.

This clone was detected only a few times. The genes are TRBV7-9 and TRBJ1-5; 7 bases fit TRBD1. Looked up from germline, CDR1 is SEHNR and CDR2 is FQNEAQ (reference sequence). The V gene end was trimmed by 5 bases and the J gene end by 0 bases; junction bases not matched to a gene: 4. This CDR3 spans 15 amino acids. CDR3 protein: CASSPRGDSNQPQHF. In nucleotides, the CDR3 is TGTGCCAGCAGCCCCAGGGGGGATAGCAATCAGCCCCAGCATTTT.

The chain couples TRBV7-2 to TRBJ2-2; maybe TRBD1 (5 bases). The CDR3 sequence is 15 residues long. Germline V gene lookup returns CDR1 SGHTA and CDR2 FQGNSA. Trimming left V 5 bases short and J 6 bases short, with 16 bases between. The CDR3 DNA reads as TGTGCCAGCAGCGACACTGGGGCGGTAGCCGGGGAGCTGTTTTTT. Translated, it gives CASSDTGAVAGELFF.

This clone was seen more than once but under ten times. The chain joins TRBV27 to TRBJ1-2; D not resolved. Germline assignment: CDR1 MNHEY and CDR2 SMNVEV (reference sequence). The V end was cut by 5 bases, the J end by 4 bases, with 11 bases between. This CDR3 is 13 amino acids long. CDR3 DNA sequence: TGTGCCAGCAGTCAAACCCGGGGCTATGGCTACACCTTC. This codes for CASSQTRGYGYTF.

CDR3 nucleotide sequence: TGTGCCAGCAGCTCACCCGCGTTACAGGGGCGAAGGACCGGGGAGCTGTTTTTT. Amino acids: CASSSPALQGRRTGELFF. The V and J genes are TRBV11-2 and TRBJ2-2; 7 positions match TRBD1. The germline V gene has CDR1 SGHAT and CDR2 FQNNGV. V shed 4 bases and J 5 bases; nucleotides not matched to a gene: 16. The CDR3 loop spans 18 amino acids.

This sequence joins TRBV7-2 and TRBJ2-7; tentatively, D is TRBD2 (6 bases). The germline V gene encodes CDR1 SGHTA and CDR2 FQGNSA. This CDR3 spans 16 amino acids. V shed 7 bases and J shed 1 base, with 20 bases lying between them. The CDR3: CASTDENKGRSYEQYF. In DNA form, the CDR3 reads TGTGCCAGCACGGATGAAAACAAGGGGAGGTCCTACGAGCAGTACTTC.

V and J are TRBV6-5 and TRBJ1-2; 7 bases are a match to TRBD1. V trimming: 6 bases; J trimming: 4 bases; junction bases outside the gene matches: 11. Germline V CDR1 and CDR2: MNHEY, SVGAGI. The CDR3 contains 15 residues. This chain's CDR3 is CASRPADRDVYGYTF. The DNA for the CDR3 is TGTGCCAGCAGGCCCGCCGACAGGGACGTCTATGGCTACACCTTC.

The chain has TRBV10-3 and TRBJ1-5; 11 positions agree with TRBD1. After removal of 6 bases from V and 0 bases from J, the junction contained 10 bases not matched to a gene. CDR3 length equals 18 residues. From germline, CDR1 is ENHRY and CDR2 SYGVKD. DNA for the CDR3: TGTGCCATCAGGGGGACAGGGGGACCTTATTATAGCAATCAGCCCCAGCATTTT. It is translated as CAIRGTGGPYYSNQPQHF.

V is TRBV18 and J is TRBJ2-3; the D gene is possibly TRBD1 (7 bases). This CDR3 has 18 amino acids. The V gene lost 1 base and the J gene lost 0 bases, with 17 bases spanning the gap. From germline, CDR1 is KGHSH and CDR2 LQKENI. CDR3 residues: CASSPLSRQGLSTDTQYF. The CDR3 coding sequence is TGTGCCAGCTCACCACTATCGAGACAGGGACTTAGCACAGATACGCAGTATTTT.

The rearrangement joins TRBV5-1 to TRBJ2-3; 7 bases map to TRBD1. Germline V lookup: CDR1 SGHRS, CDR2 YFSETQ. This CDR3 has 13 amino acids. The V and J ends lost 7 bases and 5 bases, in that order; junction bases with no gene match: 7. This CDR3 is CASANDRVDTQYF. Here the CDR3 DNA reads TGCGCCAGCGCAAACGACAGGGTAGATACGCAGTATTTT.

The V and J genes are TRBV19 and TRBJ2-1; 11 bases agree with TRBD2. Looked up from germline, CDR1 is LNHDA and CDR2 is SQIVND (reference sequence). Trimming at V came to 10 bases and at J to 3 bases, leaving 8 bases not matched to a gene. This CDR3 has 15 residues. CDR3 in DNA: TGTGCCACCTCACTCGGGACTAGCGGCTACAATGAGCAGTTCTTC. It encodes CATSLGTSGYNEQFF.

V usage is TRBV12-5 and J usage is TRBJ2-1; the match to TRBD2 covers 8 bases. Per germline, CDR1 LGHNT and CDR2 FRNRAP. The V segment lost 5 bases and the J segment 8 bases; nucleotides outside the gene matches: 11. The CDR3 has 15 amino acids. Here the CDR3 DNA reads TGTGCTAGTGGTGCCAGTGGCGGGAGGAGGGATGAGCAGTTCTTC. Its translation is CASGASGGRRDEQFF.

This clone has only one observation. This chain links TRBV4-2 with TRBJ2-3; 13 bases are a match to TRBD2. V gave up 0 bases and J gave up 6 bases; unmatched junction bases: 9. Germline-derived CDR1 and CDR2 are LGHNA and YNFKEQ. CDR3 length: 18 amino acids. CDR3 bases: TGTGCCAGCAGCCAAGATGGGACTAGCGGGGCGCCCGGGGATACGCAGTATTTT. This translates into CASSQDGTSGAPGDTQYF.

This chain uses TRBV4-1 with TRBJ1-4, with D possibly TRBD1 on 6 matching bases. The CDR3 is made up of 17 amino acids. Germline lookup yields CDR1 MGHRA and CDR2 YSYEKL. The V end lost 0 bases, the J end lost 4 bases, and 15 bases lay between the germline ends. CDR3 bases: TGCGCCAGCAGCCAAGATGAGAGAGGGGGGGGTAATGAAAAACTGTTTTTT. Protein sequence: CASSQDERGGGNEKLFF.

The gene calls are TRBV6-5 and TRBJ2-2; 9 nucleotides agree with TRBD2. The CDR3 contains 14 residues. V dropped 7 bases and J dropped 4; count of bases not matched to a gene: 4. Germline CDR1 reads MNHEY; CDR2 reads SVGAGI. The CDR3 loop reads CASKWREGTGELFF. CDR3 sequence (DNA): TGTGCCAGCAAGTGGCGGGAGGGCACCGGGGAGCTGTTTTTT.

The chain carries TRBV18 and TRBJ1-1, with D perhaps matching TRBD1 (6 bases). CDR1 and CDR2 (germline): KGHSH, LQKENI. Trimming pared 2 bases from V and 6 bases from J, leaving 25 bases between. This CDR3 region has 18 residues. CDR3 in amino acids: CASSPDEGGLRTLAEAFF. For the CDR3, the DNA is TGTGCCAGCTCACCAGACGAGGGGGGGTTAAGGACGTTGGCTGAAGCTTTCTTT. Full variable domain (missing parts from reference TRBV18 and TRBJ1-1): NAGVMQNPRHLVRRRGQEARLRCSPMKGHSHVYWYRQLPEEGLKFMVYLQKENIIDESGMPKERFSAEFPKEGPSILRIQQVVRGDSAAYFCASSPDEGGLRTLAEAFFGQGTRLTVV.

V and J are TRBV9 and TRBJ1-1, with 9 bases aligning to TRBD1. CDR1 is SGDLS, CDR2 YYNGEE, per germline. The CDR3 spans 15 residues. V shed 4 bases and J 1 base; nucleotides not matched to a gene: 5. CDR3 DNA: TGTGCCAGCAGCCCACGACAGGGGGAGAACACTGAAGCTTTCTTT. Its protein is CASSPRQGENTEAFF.

This chain links TRBV5-5 with TRBJ2-2; 10 bases align to TRBD1. Germline assignment: CDR1 SGHKS and CDR2 YYEKEE (reference sequence). The CDR3 runs to 15 residues. The ends lost 4 bases at V and 3 bases at J; junction bases unmatched: 3. DNA for the CDR3: TGTGCCAGCAGCCTCGGACAGGGGGACACCGGGGAGCTGTTTTTT. Protein sequence: CASSLGQGDTGELFF.

In regard to this clone: This same CDR3 is encoded by further DNA sequences in the sample. The chain recombines TRBV6-5 with TRBJ1-6; a possible D gene is TRBD1 (6 bases). Germline lookup yields CDR1 MNHEY and CDR2 SVGAGI. The CDR3 length is 16 residues. Trimming left V 2 bases short and J 3 bases short, with 11 bases between. The CDR3 nucleotides read TGTGCCAGCAGTTACAGGGGACAAAGCTATAATTCACCCCTCCACTTT. This gives the protein CASSYRGQSYNSPLHF.

Comments on this clone: A junction boundary mismatches the germline segment, possibly from a read error. The chain is built from TRBV11-3 and TRBJ2-3, with D possibly being TRBD2 (6 bases). CDR3 length equals 16 residues. Germline V CDR1 and CDR2: SGHNT, YENEEA. This CDR3 reads CASSLGWRERTNTQYF. CDR3 in DNA: TGTGCCAGCAGCTTAGGATGGCGGGAACGCACAAATACGCAGTATTTT.

This clone has a single count. The chain joins TRBV6-1 to TRBJ2-3; 14 bases are a match to TRBD2. This CDR3 has 15 residues. Germline assignment: CDR1 MNHNS and CDR2 SASEGT. V shed 8 bases, J shed 5 bases, and the junction held 6 bases outside the gene matches. CDR3 coding DNA: TGTGCCAGCTTGACTAGCGGGAGGGCGGGAGATACGCAGTATTTT. Translated: CASLTSGRAGDTQYF.